What follows are 9 T cell receptor beta chains derived from one specimen sequenced in a study of blood T cell repertoires in COVID-19. Generated by immunoSEQ multiplex PCR, the TCRdb table keeps only in-frame clones and is missing some. Among approximately 230,000 clones listed, 70% to 90% were seen once. Sequenced material: peripheral blood. These receptors were obtained from a woman aged 25 to 39 with COVID-19, enrolled during active disease.

This chain connects TRBV19 to TRBJ1-5; 11 nucleotides line up with TRBD1. J lost 4 bases, V lost 5 bases, and 13 bases had no gene match. The CDR3 runs to 18 residues. The V gene's germline CDR1 is LNHDA and CDR2 SQIVND (reference sequence). The CDR3 is CASSPTGTGGSWNQPQHF. CDR3 sequence (DNA): TGTGCCAGTAGTCCCACCGGGACAGGGGGTTCGTGGAATCAGCCCCAGCATTTT.

V gene TRBV11-2 combines with J gene TRBJ2-1; TRBD2 matches at 9 bases. Per germline, CDR1 SGHAT and CDR2 FQNNGV. The CDR3 totals 16 residues. Trimming cost V 0 bases and J 4 bases; bases outside gene matches: 4. CDR3 nucleotides: TGTGCCAGCAGCTTAGATCCGCTAGCGGGATACAATGAGCAGTTCTTC. It encodes CASSLDPLAGYNEQFF.

This chain uses TRBV2 with TRBJ2-7; perhaps TRBD2 as D (5 bases). This CDR3 is built from 13 residues. V was shortened by 7 bases and J by 3 bases, with 13 bases between the two germline ends. CDR1 and CDR2 (germline): SNHLY, FYNNEI. The CDR3 bases are TGTGCCAGCACTGCCCCCGGGATCTACGAGCAGTACTTC. The encoded protein is CASTAPGIYEQYF.

This chain uses TRBV15 with TRBJ2-3, with a tentative D call TRBD2 (7 bases). With 0 bases removed from V and 1 base from J, the gap between germline ends came to 11 bases. CDR1 is LNHNV and CDR2 is YYDKDF in the germline V gene (reference sequence). The CDR3 totals 16 residues. The CDR3 DNA reads TGTGCCACCAGCAGAGATCGGGGGGCAGGCACAGATACGCAGTATTTT. Translating gives CATSRDRGAGTDTQYF.

This clone was detected only a few times. The rearrangement uses TRBV4-2 and TRBJ2-6; D gene uncertain. This CDR3 comprises 16 residues. From germline, CDR1 is LGHNA and CDR2 YNFKEQ. Trimming left V 4 bases short and J 0 bases short, with 10 bases between. This chain's CDR3 is CASSLRGSSGANVLTF. As DNA, the CDR3 is TGTGCCAGCAGCCTTCGCGGTAGCTCTGGGGCCAACGTCCTGACTTTC.

J is TRBJ1-1 and V is TRBV18; 8 nucleotides align to TRBD1. V lost 4 bases to trimming and J lost 7 bases; unmatched junction nucleotides: 8. The CDR3 contains 14 residues. The germline CDR1 and CDR2 sequences are KGHSH and LQKENI. The CDR3 spells CASSRIVGTGEAFF. The CDR3 DNA sequence: TGTGCCAGCTCACGTATCGTTGGGACAGGTGAAGCTTTCTTT.

The rearrangement uses TRBV4-3 and TRBJ2-1; D ambiguous. In germline, CDR1 is LGHNA, CDR2 YSLEER. Trimming left V 0 bases short and J 7 bases short, with 10 bases between. The CDR3 runs 14 residues. CDR3 sequence reads: CASSQDGAWNEQFF. The CDR3 bases are TGCGCCAGCAGCCAAGATGGAGCATGGAATGAGCAGTTCTTC.

The chain is built from TRBV4-1 and TRBJ1-1; perhaps TRBD1 as D (5 bases). The germline CDR1 and CDR2 sequences are MGHRA and YSYEKL. Trimming pared 3 bases from V and 0 bases from J, leaving 8 bases between. The CDR3 totals 14 residues. The DNA for the CDR3 is TGCGCCAGCAGCCAGATGACAGTGAACACTGAAGCTTTCTTT. Its translation: CASSQMTVNTEAFF.

The CDR3 spells CASSSPGEQYF. The CDR3 DNA follows: TGTGCCAGCAGTTCCCCGGGCGAGCAGTACTTC. The chain employs TRBV2 and TRBJ2-7; D is unresolved. The germline CDR1 and CDR2 sequences are SNHLY and FYNNEI. V was clipped by 5 bases and J by 6 bases, with 8 bases between them. The CDR3 runs to 11 residues.